The rows below give T cell receptor beta chains drawn from one sample of a study of blood T cell repertoires in COVID-19. Sequencing was performed with immunoSEQ multiplex PCR; in TCRdb, only in-frame clones are kept and a portion is missing. The sample has some 200,000 clones; more than 80% are singletons. Sequenced sample: PBMCs or T cells enriched from blood (not recorded which). These receptors all come from a middle-aged man who had recovered from COVID-19. The CDR3 runs from the conserved cysteine through the conserved F or W. D genes are given only for firm matches. Clone size appears in some rows only: once, few, many, or a class for an expanded clone.

cdr3_aa,cdr3_nt,clone_size,cdr3_length,v_call,j_call,d_call
CASSVLPGGANEQFF,TGTGCCAGCAGCGTACTCCCGGGGGGGGCCAATGAGCAGTTCTTC,once,15,TRBV9,TRBJ2-1,TRBD2
CASSKTRTGGYYEQYF,TGTGCCAGCAGTAAAACTCGGACAGGGGGTTACTACGAGCAGTACTTC,NA,16,TRBV2,TRBJ2-7,TRBD1
CATSGEGAGLAVYEQYF,TGTGCCACCAGTGGGGAGGGGGCGGGACTAGCGGTCTACGAGCAGTACTTC,NA,17,TRBV24-1,TRBJ2-7,TRBD2
CASSPSGTAASGANVLTF,TGTGCCAGCTCACCCTCCGGGACTGCAGCCTCTGGGGCCAACGTCCTGACTTTC,once,18,TRBV18,TRBJ2-6,NA
CASSNKPQGLEQYF,TGTGCCAGCAGCAATAAGCCTCAGGGATTGGAGCAGTACTTC,NA,14,TRBV5-6,TRBJ2-7,NA
CASSGQFNQPQHF,TGTGCCAGCAGCGGACAGTTCAATCAGCCCCAGCATTTT,once,13,TRBV2,TRBJ1-5,NA
CASSQDRRGGQPQHF,TGTGCCAGCAGCCAAGATAGGCGGGGGGGGCAGCCCCAGCATTTT,NA,15,TRBV4-2,TRBJ1-5,NA
CASSLVRRERNEQFF,TGTGCCAGCAGCTTAGTTAGGCGGGAGAGGAATGAGCAGTTCTTC,NA,15,TRBV7-3,TRBJ2-1,TRBD2
CATSYLGGAFEQFF,TGTGCCACCAGTTATCTCGGGGGGGCCTTTGAGCAGTTCTTC,NA,14,TRBV24-1,TRBJ2-1,TRBD2
CASSPGLAGGQETQYF,TGTGCCAGCAGCCCCGGACTAGCGGGGGGTCAAGAGACCCAGTACTTC,NA,16,TRBV5-4,TRBJ2-5,TRBD2
CASSQDTGYGYTF,TGCGCCAGCAGCCAAGATACGGGTTATGGCTACACCTTC,NA,13,TRBV4-1,TRBJ1-2,NA
CASSHQREEKLFF,TGCGCCAGCAGCCACCAACGGGAGGAAAAACTGTTTTTT,NA,13,TRBV4-1,TRBJ1-4,NA
CASSAKAGYNYGYTF,TGTGCCAGCAGCGCAAAGGCAGGGTATAACTATGGCTACACCTTC,NA,15,TRBV9,TRBJ1-2,NA
CASGPTSGRNEQFF,TGTGCTAGTGGTCCGACTAGCGGGAGAAATGAGCAGTTCTTC,NA,14,TRBV12-5,TRBJ2-1,TRBD2
CASSRLRTEANYGYTF,TGTGCCAGCAGTCGATTAAGGACAGAAGCTAACTATGGCTACACCTTC,once,16,TRBV6-6,TRBJ1-2,NA
CATSGTRGNEQFF,TGTGCCACCAGTGGGACTAGGGGTAATGAGCAGTTCTTC,NA,13,TRBV24-1,TRBJ2-1,TRBD2
CASSFGSGPYEQYF,TGTGCCAGCAGCTTCGGTAGCGGACCCTACGAGCAGTACTTC,NA,14,TRBV7-6,TRBJ2-7,NA
CASSAWTEGPKLFF,TGTGCCAGCAGTGCCTGGACAGAGGGTCCAAAACTGTTTTTT,NA,14,TRBV27,TRBJ1-4,NA
CASSSRAGGETQYF,TGCGCCAGCAGCTCTCGGGCAGGAGGGGAGACCCAGTACTTC,NA,14,TRBV5-1,TRBJ2-5,NA
CASSYRDRGGYTF,TGTGCCAGCAGTTACCGGGACAGGGGGGGCTACACCTTC,NA,13,TRBV6-6,TRBJ1-2,TRBD1
CASSLDRGRTLEQYF,TGTGCCAGCAGCTTAGACAGGGGGCGCACCCTCGAGCAGTACTTC,NA,15,TRBV11-2,TRBJ2-7,TRBD1
CASSVDGDNEQFF,TGTGCCAGCAGCGTGGACGGGGACAATGAGCAGTTCTTC,NA,13,TRBV7-3,TRBJ2-1,NA
CASRGRQGWFPNTEAFF,TGTGCCAGCAGGGGCCGACAGGGGTGGTTTCCAAACACTGAAGCTTTCTTT,NA,17,TRBV7-9,TRBJ1-1,TRBD1
CAWSGGRTGDEQYF,TGTGCCTGGAGCGGGGGCCGGACAGGGGACGAGCAGTACTTC,NA,14,TRBV30,TRBJ2-7,TRBD1
CASSFISRGRDTGELFF,TGCGCCAGCAGCTTCATTAGTAGGGGTCGGGACACCGGGGAGCTGTTTTTT,NA,17,TRBV5-1,TRBJ2-2,NA
CASSFRQGYEQYF,TGCGCCAGCAGCTTCCGGCAGGGCTACGAGCAGTACTTC,NA,13,TRBV5-1,TRBJ2-7,NA
CASSRNRGDYGYTF,TGTGCCAGCAGTCGCAACAGGGGAGATTATGGCTACACCTTC,NA,14,TRBV6-5,TRBJ1-2,TRBD1
CASSAWTGGTDTQYF,TGTGCCAGCAGCGCCTGGACAGGGGGCACAGATACGCAGTATTTT,NA,15,TRBV7-6,TRBJ2-3,TRBD1
CASSPGQNEQYF,TGTGCCAGCTCACCGGGACAGAACGAGCAGTACTTC,NA,12,TRBV18,TRBJ2-7,TRBD1
CASSQDQGNQPQHF,TGTGCCAGCAGCCAAGATCAGGGGAATCAGCCCCAGCATTTT,NA,14,TRBV3-1/TRBV3-2,TRBJ1-5,NA
CASSLRGTGGNTQYF,TGTGCCAGCAGCCTTCGAGGGACAGGGGGAAATACGCAGTATTTT,many,15,TRBV11-3,TRBJ2-3,TRBD1
CASGTAGGEQYF,TGTGCTAGTGGAACAGCGGGGGGGGAGCAGTACTTC,NA,12,TRBV12-5,TRBJ2-7,TRBD2
CASGLDKTGGGLEGINSPLHF,TGTGCTAGTGGTTTGGACAAGACAGGGGGCGGATTAGAGGGGATTAATTCACCCCTCCACTTT,NA,21,TRBV12-5,TRBJ1-6,TRBD1
CAISESLSGSGSTDTQYF,TGTGCCATCAGTGAATCCCTCAGTGGGAGCGGGAGCACAGATACGCAGTATTTT,NA,18,TRBV10-3,TRBJ2-3,NA
CASSPTGRRNEQFF,TGTGCCAGTAGCCCTACAGGGCGGCGGAATGAGCAGTTCTTC,NA,14,TRBV19,TRBJ2-1,NA